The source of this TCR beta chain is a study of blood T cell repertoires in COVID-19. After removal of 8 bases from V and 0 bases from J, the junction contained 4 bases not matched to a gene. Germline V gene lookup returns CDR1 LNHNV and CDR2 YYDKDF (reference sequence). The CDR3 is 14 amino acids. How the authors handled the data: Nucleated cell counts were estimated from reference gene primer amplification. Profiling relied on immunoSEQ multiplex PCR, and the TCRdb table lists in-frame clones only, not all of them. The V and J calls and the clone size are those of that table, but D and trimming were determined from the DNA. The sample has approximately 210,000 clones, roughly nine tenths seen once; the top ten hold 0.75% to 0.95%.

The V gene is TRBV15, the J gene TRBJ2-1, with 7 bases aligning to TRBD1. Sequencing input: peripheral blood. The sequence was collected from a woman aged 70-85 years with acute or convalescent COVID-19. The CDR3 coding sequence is TGTGCCACCCGTCGACAGGGCTCCTACAATGAGCAGTTCTTC. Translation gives CATRRQGSYNEQFF.